This TCR beta chain was sequenced for a study of identical twins. Unique molecular identifiers were present on the cDNA, and a universal primer site came from template switching. TCRdb used MiXCR to reprocess the 5' RACE reads, holding one entry per CDR3 protein. The sample contains approximately 1.8 million distinct CDR3 sequences, more than 30% of which appear only once. A single count supports this clonotype. Its antigen is undetermined. This CDR3 has 16 residues. The trim removed 0 bases at V and 7 bases at J, leaving 9 bases unmatched. Per the germline V gene, CDR1 is MNHEY and CDR2 is SMNVEV (reference sequence). General study findings and limits: Excess low generation probability was seen in twin-shared out-of-frame alpha sequences. There were fewer insertions in abundant cord blood beta clonotypes, but memory repertoires showed no such pattern.

Sequenced: cord blood. This sequence was found in a newborn girl in good health. The chain combines TRBV27 with TRBJ1-5; 7 bases match TRBD1. DNA for the CDR3: TGTGCCAGCAGTTTATCGACAACCGGAGGGGGCCAGCCCCAGCATTTT. Encoded protein: CASSLSTTGGGQPQHF.